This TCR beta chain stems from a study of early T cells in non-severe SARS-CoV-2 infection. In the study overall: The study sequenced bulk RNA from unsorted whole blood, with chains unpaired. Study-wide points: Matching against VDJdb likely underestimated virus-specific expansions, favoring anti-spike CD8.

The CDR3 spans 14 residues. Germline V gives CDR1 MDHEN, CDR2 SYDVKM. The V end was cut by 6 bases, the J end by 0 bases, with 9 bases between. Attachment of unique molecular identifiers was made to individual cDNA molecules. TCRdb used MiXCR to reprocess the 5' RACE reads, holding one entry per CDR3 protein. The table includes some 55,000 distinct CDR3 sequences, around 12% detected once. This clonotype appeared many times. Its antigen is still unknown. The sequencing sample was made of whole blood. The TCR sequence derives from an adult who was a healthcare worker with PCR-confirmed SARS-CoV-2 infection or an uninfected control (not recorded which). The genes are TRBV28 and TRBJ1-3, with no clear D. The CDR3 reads CASSDGSSGNTIYF. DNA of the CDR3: TGTGCCAGCAGCGACGGATCCTCTGGAAACACCATATATTTT.